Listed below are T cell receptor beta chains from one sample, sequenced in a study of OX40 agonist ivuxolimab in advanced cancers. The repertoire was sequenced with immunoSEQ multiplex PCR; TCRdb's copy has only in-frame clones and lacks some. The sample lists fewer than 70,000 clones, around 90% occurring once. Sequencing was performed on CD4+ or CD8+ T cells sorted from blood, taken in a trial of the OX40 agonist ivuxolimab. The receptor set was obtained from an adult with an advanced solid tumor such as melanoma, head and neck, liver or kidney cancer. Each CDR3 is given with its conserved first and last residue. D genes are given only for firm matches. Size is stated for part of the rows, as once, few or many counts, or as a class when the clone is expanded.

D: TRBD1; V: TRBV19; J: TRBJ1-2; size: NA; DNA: TGTGCCAGTGCTAGGACAGGCGTTAACTATGGCTACACCTTC; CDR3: CASARTGVNYGYTF
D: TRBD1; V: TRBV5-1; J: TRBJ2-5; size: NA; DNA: TGCGCCAGCAGCCAAACAGGGGTACAAGAGACCCAGTACTTC; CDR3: CASSQTGVQETQYF
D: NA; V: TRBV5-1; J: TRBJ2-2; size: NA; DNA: TGCGCCAGCAGCTTGTCAGGAACCGGGGAGCTGTTTTTT; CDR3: CASSLSGTGELFF
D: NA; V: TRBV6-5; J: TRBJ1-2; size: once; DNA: TGTGCCAGCAGCCAGGGGTCGGATGGCTACACCTTC; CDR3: CASSQGSDGYTF
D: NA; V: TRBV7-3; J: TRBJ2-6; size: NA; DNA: TGTGCCAGCAGCTTAAGGGTCAGGGGCTCTGGGGCCAACGTCCTGACTTTC; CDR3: CASSLRVRGSGANVLTF
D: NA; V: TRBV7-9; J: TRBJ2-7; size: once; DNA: TGTGCCAGCAGCTTGACGGGCTACGAGCAGTACTTC; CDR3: CASSLTGYEQYF
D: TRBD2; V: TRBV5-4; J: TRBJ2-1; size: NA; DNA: TGTGCCAGCAGCGTACTAGCGGGAGGGCCCCGGTTCTTC; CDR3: CASSVLAGGPRFF
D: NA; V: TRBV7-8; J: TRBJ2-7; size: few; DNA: TGTGCCAGCAGCCCCCGGGACATCCCCTCCGAGCAGTACTTC; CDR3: CASSPRDIPSEQYF
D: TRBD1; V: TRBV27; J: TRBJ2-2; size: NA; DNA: TGTGCCAGCAGCTTACAGGGGGCGAACACCGGGGAGCTGTTTTTT; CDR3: CASSLQGANTGELFF
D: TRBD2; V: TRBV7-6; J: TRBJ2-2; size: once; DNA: TGTGCCAGCAGCTTTAGCGGGAGAGGGGGAACCGGGGAGCTGTTTTTT; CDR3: CASSFSGRGGTGELFF
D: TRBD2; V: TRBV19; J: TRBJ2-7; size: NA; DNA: TGTGCCAGTAGTATAGATACACTAGCGGGAGTTGTCTTC; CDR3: CASSIDTLAGVVF
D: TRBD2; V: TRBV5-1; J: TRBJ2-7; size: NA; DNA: TGCGCCAGCACTCCGGGAGGGGGGTCCTACGAGCAGTACTTC; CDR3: CASTPGGGSYEQYF
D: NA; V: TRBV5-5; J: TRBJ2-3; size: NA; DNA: TGTGCCAGCAGCTTGGACGGTACCGCAGATACGCAGTATTTT; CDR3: CASSLDGTADTQYF
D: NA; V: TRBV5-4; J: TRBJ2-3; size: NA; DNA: TGTGCCAGCAGCTCAGGCCCAAACACAGATACGCAGTATTTT; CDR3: CASSSGPNTDTQYF
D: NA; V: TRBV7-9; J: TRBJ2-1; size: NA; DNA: TGTGCCAGCGGGCCCCACGACGATGAGCAGTTCTTC; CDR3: CASGPHDDEQFF
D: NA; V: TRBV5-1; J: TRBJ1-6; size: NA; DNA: TGCGCCAGCAGCTTGAGGCAGGGAGGGTCACCCCTCCACTTT; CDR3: CASSLRQGGSPLHF
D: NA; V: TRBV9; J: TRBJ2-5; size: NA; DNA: TGTGCCAGCAGCGTTGGAGCTATACGCCAAGAGACCCAGTACTTC; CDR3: CASSVGAIRQETQYF
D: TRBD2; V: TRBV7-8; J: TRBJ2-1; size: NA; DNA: TGTGCCAGCAGCGGGGGACTAGCGGGTATCAATGAGCAGTTCTTC; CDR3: CASSGGLAGINEQFF